Shown below are 20 T cell receptor beta chains from a single sample sequenced in a study of blood T cell repertoires in COVID-19. Sequencing used immunoSEQ multiplex PCR; TCRdb keeps in-frame clones, though not all of them. Of just over 80,000 clones listed, around 89% are singletons. The material sequenced was PBMCs or T cells enriched from blood (not recorded which). These receptor sequences come from a woman between 50 and 59 years old with acute COVID-19.

CDR3 nucleotides: TGCGCCAGCAGCCTCCCAGTGGGGGGATTCTACGAGCAGTACTTC. Translated: CASSLPVGGFYEQYF. The rearrangement joins TRBV4-1 to TRBJ2-7, with D possibly being TRBD2 (6 bases). Germline V gives CDR1 MGHRA, CDR2 YSYEKL. The CDR3 totals 15 residues. V gave up 4 bases and J gave up 3 bases, with 16 bases separating them.

J is TRBJ1-2 and V is TRBV2; D is unresolved. This CDR3 region has 15 residues. Trimming shortened V by 2 bases and J by 7 bases, and 17 bases separated the two germline ends. CDR1 and CDR2 from the germline V gene are SNHLY and FYNNEI. CDR3 bases: TGTGCCAGCAGTGAACCCCAGTTGAGGATTTCTGGCTACACCTTC. This gives the protein CASSEPQLRISGYTF.

The V gene is TRBV5-1, the J gene TRBJ1-6; possibly TRBD1 for D (6 bases). The V and J ends lost 4 bases and 6 bases respectively, with 20 bases between them. In germline, CDR1 is SGHRS, CDR2 YFSETQ. The CDR3 contains 17 residues. DNA of the CDR3: TGCGCCAGCAGCGGTGGGGGCCAAGCAAACTCTAATTCACCCCTCCACTTT. It yields the protein CASSGGGQANSNSPLHF.

This clone was seen once. This chain connects TRBV7-9 to TRBJ2-3, with 10 bases aligning to TRBD2. Per germline, CDR1 SEHNR and CDR2 FQNEAQ (reference sequence). The CDR3 loop spans 16 amino acids. With 5 bases clipped from V and 5 bases from J, the junction kept 10 bases outside the gene matches. In DNA, the CDR3 is TGTGCCAGCAGCCCCGGGCTAGCGGGAGATCAAGATACGCAGTATTTT. Residues: CASSPGLAGDQDTQYF.

This chain joins TRBV7-9 and TRBJ2-1; 15 bases agree with TRBD2. This CDR3 has 16 amino acids. Per the germline V gene, CDR1 is SEHNR and CDR2 is FQNEAQ (reference sequence). J lost 7 bases, V lost 1 base, and 2 bases had no gene match. In nucleotides, the CDR3 is TGTGCCAGCAGCTTAGTCGGGACTAGCGGGAGGAATGAGCAGTTCTTC. It codes for CASSLVGTSGRNEQFF.

The sample holds one count of this clone. The rearrangement uses TRBV6-5 and TRBJ2-1; TRBD2 matches 9 bases. The CDR3 contains 13 residues. CDR1 is MNHEY and CDR2 is SVGAGI in the germline V gene. J was trimmed by 11 bases and V by 5 bases; bases with no gene match: 7. The CDR3 DNA sequence: TGTGCCAGCAGTCAGACTAGCGGCAGTCAGCAGTTCTTC. Its translation is CASSQTSGSQQFF.

The chain is built from TRBV5-8 and TRBJ2-7; D possibly corresponds to TRBD1 (5 bases). V was shortened by 0 bases and J by 0 bases, with 16 bases between the two germline ends. The CDR3 runs to 17 residues. Germline CDR1 SGHTS, CDR2 YDEGEE. CDR3 sequence reads: CASSLAGYRISSYEQYF. DNA of the CDR3: TGTGCCAGCAGCTTGGCCGGCTACAGGATTAGCTCCTACGAGCAGTACTTC.

V gene TRBV7-2 combines with J gene TRBJ2-3; TRBD2 matches 9 bases. V lost 2 bases to trimming and J lost 8 bases; unmatched junction nucleotides: 11. Germline CDR1 is SGHTA and CDR2 is FQGNSA. The CDR3 is made up of 16 amino acids. The chain's CDR3 is CASSLWASGIPPTQYF. DNA for the CDR3: TGTGCCAGCAGCTTATGGGCTAGCGGGATCCCGCCTACGCAGTATTTT. Combining the CDR3 with reference TRBV7-2 and TRBJ2-3 gives the whole variable domain GAGVSQSPSNKVTEKGKDVELRCDPISGHTALYWYRQSLGQGLEFLIYFQGNSAPDKSGLPSDRFSAERTGGSVSTLTIQRTQQEDSAVYLCASSLWASGIPPTQYFGPGTRLTVL.

This clone showed up just a few times. The V call is TRBV2, the J call TRBJ2-1; a weak D match, TRBD2 (7 bases). Looked up from germline, CDR1 is SNHLY and CDR2 is FYNNEI. This CDR3 has 17 amino acids. The V and J ends lost 4 bases and 0 bases respectively, with 16 bases between them. CDR3 region: CASSGQGRESSYNEQFF. The CDR3 nucleotides read TGTGCCAGCAGTGGCCAGGGGCGGGAGAGCTCCTACAATGAGCAGTTCTTC.

The rearrangement links TRBV2 to TRBJ2-7; 9 bases line up with TRBD2. V dropped 2 bases and J dropped 3; count of bases not matched to a gene: 2. The CDR3 runs 14 residues. From germline, CDR1 is SNHLY and CDR2 FYNNEI. The CDR3 DNA sequence: TGTGCCAGCAGTGAACTAGCGGGATACTACGAGCAGTACTTC. Amino acid sequence: CASSELAGYYEQYF.

The gene calls are TRBV27 and TRBJ1-5, with D unresolved. The V gene's germline CDR1 is MNHEY and CDR2 SMNVEV (reference sequence). This CDR3 is built from 17 residues. Trimming took 0 bases from V and 4 from J, leaving 16 bases between them. In DNA, the CDR3 is TGTGCCAGCAGTTTATCGGGCAGCCGCTCAAGTAATCAGCCCCAGCATTTT. This sequence encodes CASSLSGSRSSNQPQHF.

The chain joins TRBV6-5 to TRBJ1-2; the match to TRBD1 covers 8 bases. Germline V lookup: CDR1 MNHEY, CDR2 SVGAGI. There are 14 residues in the CDR3. The V gene end was trimmed by 5 bases and the J gene end by 8 bases; junction bases not matched to a gene: 10. CDR3 nucleotide sequence: TGTGCCAGCAGTACTGGACAGGGAACGGGGGGCTACACCTTC. It is translated as CASSTGQGTGGYTF.

V usage is TRBV4-3 and J usage is TRBJ1-2; possible D gene TRBD1, 5 bases. The CDR3 runs to 14 residues. From germline, CDR1 is LGHNA and CDR2 YSLEER. Trimming removed 1 base at V and 3 bases at J, with 9 bases between. The CDR3 nucleotides are TGCGCCAGCAGCCAAGTTCAGGGTGACTATGGCTACACCTTC. Amino acids: CASSQVQGDYGYTF.

The rearrangement uses TRBV21-1 and TRBJ2-2; TRBD2, the table's D call, was not compared with the DNA. TRBV21-1 is noted as a pseudogene. CDR3 size: 19 residues. The CDR3 DNA is TGTGCCAGCAGCCTCCGGGGGGGAGCGGGGGCACCTAACACCGGGGAGCTGTTTTTT. It yields the protein CASSLRGGAGAPNTGELFF.

The V and J genes are TRBV5-1 and TRBJ1-1; possible D gene TRBD1, 6 bases. The V end was cut by 0 bases, the J end by 4 bases, with 19 bases between. Germline CDR1 is SGHRS and CDR2 is YFSETQ. The length of the CDR3 is 17 residues. This chain's CDR3 is CASSLEGGRRGGTEAFF. The CDR3 nucleotides read TGCGCCAGCAGCTTGGAGGGGGGGCGCAGAGGTGGCACTGAAGCTTTCTTT.

CDR3 sequence: CASSLEGQAASYEQYF. CDR3 nucleotides: TGTGCCAGCAGCTTAGAGGGACAGGCAGCCTCCTACGAGCAGTACTTC. V gene TRBV11-2 combines with J gene TRBJ2-7; 8 bases agree with TRBD1. Germline V lookup: CDR1 SGHAT, CDR2 FQNNGV. The CDR3 spans 16 residues. The trim removed 0 bases at V and 0 bases at J, leaving 4 bases unmatched.

Concerning this clone itself: Different DNA sequences within this sample yield the same CDR3. The chain links TRBV9 to TRBJ2-7, with TRBD2 identical over 9 bases. The CDR3 contains 14 residues. V gave up 2 bases and J gave up 4 bases; unmatched junction bases: 4. Germline CDR1 SGDLS, CDR2 YYNGEE. The CDR3 sequence: CASSVSGSGYEQYF. The CDR3 DNA reads as TGTGCCAGCAGCGTTAGCGGGAGTGGGTACGAGCAGTACTTC.

J is TRBJ2-1 and V is TRBV7-8; D perhaps matches TRBD2 (6 bases). Germline-derived CDR1 and CDR2 are SGHVS and FQNEAQ. V dropped 5 bases and J dropped 4 bases, with 18 bases sitting between them. The CDR3 length is 16 residues. The CDR3 here is CASSPQTRKGYNEQFF. The CDR3 nucleotides are TGTGCCAGCAGCCCGCAGACTAGGAAGGGTTACAATGAGCAGTTCTTC. Based on the CDR3 plus reference TRBV7-8 and TRBJ2-1, the full variable domain is GAGVSQSPRYKVAKRGQDVALRCDPISGHVSLFWYQQALGQGPEFLTYFQNEAQLDKSGLPSDRFFAERPEGSVSTLKIQRTQQEDSAVYLCASSPQTRKGYNEQFFGPGTRLTVL.

This clone was counted once. The chain employs TRBV3-1 (or the pseudogene TRBV3-2) and TRBJ2-3, with 14 bases identical to TRBD2. The CDR3 extends over 19 amino acids. J was trimmed by 2 bases and V by 3 bases; bases with no gene match: 10. Germline V gene data show CDR1 as LGHDT and CDR2 as YNNKEL (reference sequence). CDR3 protein: CASSQVGTSGSGNTDTQYF. CDR3 in DNA: TGTGCCAGCAGCCAGGTCGGGACTAGCGGGAGTGGGAACACAGATACGCAGTATTTT.

J is TRBJ1-6 and V is TRBV18; 9 positions agree with TRBD1. The CDR3 contains 15 residues. CDR1 KGHSH and CDR2 LQKENI come from the germline V gene. After removal of 4 bases from V and 10 bases from J, the junction contained 8 bases not matched to a gene. The CDR3 here is CASSLDRGERSPLHF. The CDR3 DNA sequence: TGTGCCAGCTCACTGGACAGGGGAGAACGGTCACCCCTCCACTTT.